This T cell receptor (beta chain) is drawn from a study of shared T cell receptors in the human thymus. This clone came up once. Germline V gives CDR1 MNHNS, CDR2 SASEGT. Trimming pared 6 bases from V and 0 bases from J, leaving 7 bases between. This CDR3 region has 13 residues. Here immunoSEQ multiplex PCR was the method, and the copy in TCRdb shows in-frame clones only, minus some. The table lists more than 550,000 clones, 80% to 90% of them singletons. The sample was also reused in another study, on human thymus T cells. According to that study: Thymus pieces cut out during corrective heart surgery were the tissue that was used. Overlap was high between thymic repertoires from unrelated individuals, as reported in related research.

V usage is TRBV6-1 and J usage is TRBJ2-3; D unclear. The sequencing input was thymocytes. This TCR was recovered from a boy in the first two years of life with a congenital heart defect. The CDR3 coding sequence is TGTGCCAGCAGAATAACTAGCACAGATACGCAGTATTTT. Translation gives CASRITSTDTQYF.